This T cell receptor (beta chain) was identified in a study of blood T cell repertoires in COVID-19. Across the whole study: Specimens from acute and convalescent COVID-19 originated in the United States, Italy and Spain. Sources were T cells, B-cell-depleted T cells, or PBMCs; the material itself was cDNA or gDNA.

Here immunoSEQ multiplex PCR was the method, and the copy in TCRdb shows in-frame clones only, minus some. The sample includes 150,000 to 200,000 clones, around 77% of them seen just once. The sequenced material came from peripheral blood. This TCR came from a man aged 60-69 years with active or convalescent COVID-19.

The DNA of the CDR3 is TGTGCCAGCAGCATCTGGACAGCGCCGAACACCGGGGAGCTGTTTTTT. This sequence encodes CASSIWTAPNTGELFF. The chain is built from TRBV11-2 and TRBJ2-2; a weak D match, TRBD1 (6 bases). Per germline, CDR1 SGHAT and CDR2 FQNNGV. V was pared by 5 bases and J by 0 bases, with 13 bases between. The CDR3 spans 16 residues. Combining the CDR3 with reference TRBV11-2 and TRBJ2-2 gives the whole variable domain EAGVAQSPRYKIIEKRQSVAFWCNPISGHATLYWYQQILGQGPKLLIQFQNNGVVDDSQLPKDRFSAERLKGVDSTLKIQPAKLEDSAVYLCASSIWTAPNTGELFFGEGSRLTVL.